Listed below are T cell receptor beta chains from one sample, sequenced in a study of cytomegalovirus exposure and HLA in healthy donors. Here immunoSEQ multiplex PCR was the method, and the copy in TCRdb shows in-frame clones only, minus some. The sample lists about 120,000 clones, around 81% occurring once. The sample consisted of PBMCs. Receptors were obtained from a young woman in good health and CMV-seronegative. Both conserved end residues are part of each CDR3. The order of the fields is clone size, D gene, V gene, J gene, CDR3 DNA, CDR3 protein. D genes are given only for firm matches. For some rows the clone size is stated as once, few or many, or as a class when expanded; others skip it.

clone_size: few
d_call: NA
v_call: TRBV28
j_call: TRBJ2-3
cdr3_nt: TGTGCCAGCAGTTGGGACACCTACACAGATACGCAGTATTTT
cdr3_aa: CASSWDTYTDTQYF

clone_size: NA
d_call: NA
v_call: TRBV6-1
j_call: TRBJ2-2
cdr3_nt: TGTGCCAGCACTGAGCCCGGGAACACCGGGGAGCTGTTTTTT
cdr3_aa: CASTEPGNTGELFF

clone_size: few
d_call: TRBD2
v_call: TRBV7-6
j_call: TRBJ2-1
cdr3_nt: TGTGCCAGCAGCTTTTTGGCGGTCGGGAGAGCGGGAGGACACAATGAGCAGTTCTTC
cdr3_aa: CASSFLAVGRAGGHNEQFF

clone_size: NA
d_call: NA
v_call: TRBV4-3
j_call: TRBJ1-1
cdr3_nt: TGCGCCAGCAGCCAAGGACAGTTGAACACTGAAGCTTTCTTT
cdr3_aa: CASSQGQLNTEAFF

clone_size: NA
d_call: NA
v_call: TRBV2
j_call: TRBJ2-7
cdr3_nt: TGTGCCAGCTCTTCCCACGAGCAGTACTTC
cdr3_aa: CASSSHEQYF

clone_size: NA
d_call: TRBD1
v_call: TRBV6-5
j_call: TRBJ1-2
cdr3_nt: TGTGCCAGCAGTCGGACAGGGGGCTATGGCTACACCTTC
cdr3_aa: CASSRTGGYGYTF

clone_size: medium-sized
d_call: NA
v_call: TRBV6-1
j_call: TRBJ2-1
cdr3_nt: TGTGCCAGCAGTGAAGGACTAGAGGGTTACAATGAGCAGTTCTTC
cdr3_aa: CASSEGLEGYNEQFF

clone_size: NA
d_call: TRBD1
v_call: TRBV9
j_call: TRBJ2-7
cdr3_nt: TGTGCCAGCAGCGTTAATACGATGGGGACAGGGAGGACCTACGAGCAGTACTTC
cdr3_aa: CASSVNTMGTGRTYEQYF

clone_size: NA
d_call: NA
v_call: TRBV27
j_call: TRBJ1-1
cdr3_nt: TGTGCCAGCAGTTTATCACGGGGGAGGGCTGAAGCTTTCTTT
cdr3_aa: CASSLSRGRAEAFF

clone_size: NA
d_call: NA
v_call: TRBV5-4
j_call: TRBJ2-2
cdr3_nt: TGTGCCAGCAGCTTGATTTCCAAAGCGCCGACTAGTAACACCGGGGAGCTGTTTTTT
cdr3_aa: CASSLISKAPTSNTGELFF

clone_size: few
d_call: NA
v_call: TRBV14
j_call: TRBJ2-6
cdr3_nt: TGTGCCAGCAGCCAAGGGGCCTCCGGGGCCAACGTCCTGACTTTC
cdr3_aa: CASSQGASGANVLTF

clone_size: NA
d_call: TRBD1
v_call: TRBV7-2
j_call: TRBJ2-5
cdr3_nt: TGTGCCAGCAGCGCGGGACAGGGGGAAGAGACCCAGTACTTC
cdr3_aa: CASSAGQGEETQYF

clone_size: NA
d_call: TRBD2
v_call: TRBV7-8
j_call: TRBJ2-3
cdr3_nt: TGTGCCAGCAGCCTTAGACTAGCGGGCACAGATACGCAGTATTTT
cdr3_aa: CASSLRLAGTDTQYF

clone_size: NA
d_call: NA
v_call: TRBV5-1
j_call: TRBJ2-1
cdr3_nt: TGCGCCAGCAGCTTGGGAGCGAGCAATGAGCAGTTCTTC
cdr3_aa: CASSLGASNEQFF

clone_size: few
d_call: TRBD1
v_call: TRBV7-3
j_call: TRBJ1-1
cdr3_nt: TGTGCCAGCAGCTTCCCCGGGGACAGCAGAGCTTTCTTT
cdr3_aa: CASSFPGDSRAFF

clone_size: NA
d_call: NA
v_call: TRBV11-2
j_call: TRBJ2-7
cdr3_nt: TGTGCCAGCAGCTTACAACCTACAGGGCCCATCTACGAGCAGTACTTC
cdr3_aa: CASSLQPTGPIYEQYF

clone_size: NA
d_call: NA
v_call: TRBV6-6
j_call: TRBJ1-1
cdr3_nt: TGTGCCAGCAGTTACCGTGGACAGAACACTGAAGCTTTCTTT
cdr3_aa: CASSYRGQNTEAFF

clone_size: NA
d_call: TRBD1
v_call: TRBV28
j_call: TRBJ1-5
cdr3_nt: TGTGCCAGCAGTGTCTTCGGACAGGGGCCCAATCAGCCCCAGCATTTT
cdr3_aa: CASSVFGQGPNQPQHF

clone_size: NA
d_call: TRBD2
v_call: TRBV27
j_call: TRBJ2-1
cdr3_nt: TGTGCCAGCAGTAGACAGCCTGGGACTAGCCAAGTCTTC
cdr3_aa: CASSRQPGTSQVF

clone_size: NA
d_call: TRBD1
v_call: TRBV30
j_call: TRBJ1-5
cdr3_nt: TGTGCCTGGAGTGTATATCTGGGACAGGCACGGCAGCCCCAGCATTTT
cdr3_aa: CAWSVYLGQARQPQHF

clone_size: NA
d_call: TRBD1
v_call: TRBV9
j_call: TRBJ1-5
cdr3_nt: TGTGCCAGCAGCGAGGGACAGGGTTTCAATCAGCCCCAGCATTTT
cdr3_aa: CASSEGQGFNQPQHF

clone_size: NA
d_call: TRBD2
v_call: TRBV9
j_call: TRBJ2-1
cdr3_nt: TGTGCCAGCCGTCCAGCGGGAACTTACAATGAGCAGTTCTTC
cdr3_aa: CASRPAGTYNEQFF

clone_size: NA
d_call: TRBD1
v_call: TRBV5-4
j_call: TRBJ2-7
cdr3_nt: TGTGCCAGCAGCTTGGACAGGGGTTCCCACGAGCAGTACTTC
cdr3_aa: CASSLDRGSHEQYF

clone_size: NA
d_call: TRBD2
v_call: TRBV7-2
j_call: TRBJ2-1
cdr3_nt: TGTGCCAGCAGCCGCGCCTCAGCGGGATGGGGCAATGAGCAGTTCTTC
cdr3_aa: CASSRASAGWGNEQFF

clone_size: NA
d_call: TRBD2
v_call: TRBV15
j_call: TRBJ2-3
cdr3_nt: TGTGCCACCAGTAGGATCGGGGGGGTGCAGTATTTT
cdr3_aa: CATSRIGGVQYF

clone_size: NA
d_call: TRBD2
v_call: TRBV28
j_call: TRBJ2-1
cdr3_nt: TGTGCCAGCAGTCGGACTAGCGGGAGGGCTCATGAGCAGTTCTTC
cdr3_aa: CASSRTSGRAHEQFF

clone_size: NA
d_call: TRBD1
v_call: TRBV10-2
j_call: TRBJ1-1
cdr3_nt: TGCGCCAGCAGTACGACAGGGATGAACACTGAAGCTTTCTTT
cdr3_aa: CASSTTGMNTEAFF

clone_size: NA
d_call: NA
v_call: TRBV7-9
j_call: TRBJ1-1
cdr3_nt: TGTGCCAGCAGCTTACTACAGGGGAACACTGAAGCTTTCTTT
cdr3_aa: CASSLLQGNTEAFF